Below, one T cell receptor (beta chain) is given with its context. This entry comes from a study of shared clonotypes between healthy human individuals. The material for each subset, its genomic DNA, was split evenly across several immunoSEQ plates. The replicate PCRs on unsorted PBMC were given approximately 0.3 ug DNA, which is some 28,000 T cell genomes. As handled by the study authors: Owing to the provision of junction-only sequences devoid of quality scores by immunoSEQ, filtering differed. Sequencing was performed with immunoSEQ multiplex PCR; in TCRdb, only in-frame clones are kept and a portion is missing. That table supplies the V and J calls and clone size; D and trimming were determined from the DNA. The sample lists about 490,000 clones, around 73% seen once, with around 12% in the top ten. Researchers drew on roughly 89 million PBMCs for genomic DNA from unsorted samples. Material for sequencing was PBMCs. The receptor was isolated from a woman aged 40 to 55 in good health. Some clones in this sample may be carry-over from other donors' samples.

In DNA form, the CDR3 reads TGTGCCAGCAGCTTGTCGACAGATTTCTATGGCTACACCTTC. Its translation is CASSLSTDFYGYTF. V gene TRBV5-5 combines with J gene TRBJ1-2, with D possibly TRBD1 on 5 matching bases. V was cut by 1 base and J by 4 bases, with 11 bases left in between. Per germline, CDR1 SGHKS and CDR2 YYEKEE (reference sequence). The CDR3 runs to 14 residues.